This T cell receptor (beta chain) was recovered during a study of metastatic and nonmetastatic thyroid tumors. Study-level information: Malignant thyroid and benign thyroid patients provided blood and tumor or nodule tissue whose repertoires were compared. Study findings and constraints: Compared with benign nodules, malignant thyroid tumors were reported to have significantly higher TCR beta diversity in both blood and tumor.

This clone was seen repeatedly, ten times or more. What it binds is unknown. With 0 bases removed from V and 8 bases from J, the gap between germline ends came to 14 bases. Germline V lookup: CDR1 MNHEY, CDR2 SMNVEV (reference sequence). CDR3 size: 15 residues. Authors' data handling: A papillary thyroid cancer distant-metastasis classifier was built from CDR3 differences across clinicopathological groups. TCRdb reprocessed the PCR reads via MiXCR. These V and J calls derive from TCRdb rather than the authors' analysis. The profile shows about 22,000 clones, 35% to 45% of them singletons. Each patient came to thyroid surgery without any prior treatment (of any kind).

Sample: blood. The TCR was taken from a male donor with papillary thyroid cancer or a benign thyroid nodule (not recorded which). Some clones in this sample may be carry-over from other donors' samples. The gene calls are TRBV27 and TRBJ2-1; D is perhaps TRBD2 (6 bases). The CDR3 coding sequence is TGTGCCAGCAGTTTATCGCTGGGAGGCGGTGATGAGCAGTTCTTC. It translates to CASSLSLGGGDEQFF.